What follows are 6 T cell receptor beta chains derived from one specimen sequenced in a study of early T cells in non-severe SARS-CoV-2 infection. TCRdb analysed the 5' RACE reads with MiXCR anew, one entry per CDR3 protein. In the table there are tens of thousands of distinct CDR3 sequences, 3% to 4.5% of which are singletons. Sequencing was done on a sample of whole blood. The receptors shown here come from an adult who was a healthcare worker with PCR-confirmed SARS-CoV-2 infection or an uninfected control (not recorded which).

This clonotype was observed at least ten times. The gene calls are TRBV3-1 and TRBJ1-2; D uncertain. Germline values: CDR1 LGHDT, CDR2 YNNKEL (reference sequence). V lost 1 base to trimming and J lost 4 bases, with 10 bases between them. The CDR3 runs to 14 residues. The CDR3 DNA follows: TGTGCCAGCAGCCAAGCGGTGGCTTTCTATGGCTACACCTTC. Encoded protein: CASSQAVAFYGYTF.

The sample holds many counts of this clonotype. This chain uses TRBV11-1 with TRBJ2-2; weak D call: TRBD2 (5 bases). Germline V gene data show CDR1 as SGHAT and CDR2 as FQDESV (reference sequence). Trimming shortened V by 1 base and J by 5 bases, and 5 bases separated the two germline ends. CDR3 length: 13 residues. CDR3 amino acids: CASSLGTTGELFF. The DNA for the CDR3 is TGTGCCAGCAGCTTAGGGACTACCGGGGAGCTGTTTTTT.

This sequence joins TRBV27 and TRBJ2-3; 8 bases line up with TRBD2. CDR3 length equals 18 residues. The trim removed 5 bases at V and 4 bases at J, leaving 17 bases unmatched. Per the germline V gene, CDR1 is MNHEY and CDR2 is SMNVEV (reference sequence). The CDR3 sequence is CASSLLRPGLVGSDTQYF. CDR3 DNA sequence: TGTGCCAGCAGTCTACTCAGACCGGGACTAGTAGGTTCAGATACGCAGTATTTT.

This clonotype appeared many times. CDR3 DNA sequence: TGTGCCACCAGCAGAGAGCAGGGCTGGACCGGGGAGCTGTTTTTT. As protein: CATSREQGWTGELFF. This chain uses TRBV15 with TRBJ2-2, with TRBD1 as a possible D gene (5 bases). The CDR3 is 15 residues long. V was cut by 0 bases and J by 5 bases, with 10 bases left in between. Germline CDR1 reads LNHNV; CDR2 reads YYDKDF (reference sequence).

The sample holds many counts of this clonotype. The V gene is TRBV7-2, the J gene TRBJ2-3; 13 positions agree with TRBD2. The CDR3 runs 17 residues. Per the germline V gene, CDR1 is SGHTA and CDR2 is FQGNSA. The V segment lost 5 bases and the J segment 6 bases; nucleotides outside the gene matches: 11. The CDR3: CASSLGLAGFYSDTQYF. DNA for the CDR3: TGTGCCAGCAGCCTGGGACTAGCGGGATTTTATTCCGATACGCAGTATTTT. The full variable domain, in which reference TRBV7-2 and TRBJ2-3 provide the parts outside the CDR3, is GAGVSQSPSNKVTEKGKDVELRCDPISGHTALYWYRQSLGQGLEFLIYFQGNSAPDKSGLPSDRFSAERTGGSVSTLTIQRTQQEDSAVYLCASSLGLAGFYSDTQYFGPGTRLTVL.

A remark on this clonotype: A far larger clone differs by one base, so this is likely a read error. This rearrangement joins TRBV13 to TRBJ2-3; possibly TRBD1 or TRBD2 for D (5 bases each). From germline, CDR1 is PRHDT and CDR2 FYEKMQ (reference sequence). With 3 bases removed from V and 5 bases from J, the gap between germline ends came to 6 bases. This CDR3 is built from 12 residues. The CDR3 sequence is CASSFGGDTQYF. The CDR3 DNA follows: TGTGCCAGCAGCTTTGGGGGAGATACGCAGTATTTT. Full variable domain (remainder filled in from reference TRBV13 and TRBJ2-3): AAGVIQSPRHLIKEKRETATLKCYPIPRHDTVYWYQQGPGQDPQFLISFYEKMQSDKGSIPDRFSAQQFSDYHSELNMSSLELGDSALYFCASSFGGDTQYFGPGTRLTVL.